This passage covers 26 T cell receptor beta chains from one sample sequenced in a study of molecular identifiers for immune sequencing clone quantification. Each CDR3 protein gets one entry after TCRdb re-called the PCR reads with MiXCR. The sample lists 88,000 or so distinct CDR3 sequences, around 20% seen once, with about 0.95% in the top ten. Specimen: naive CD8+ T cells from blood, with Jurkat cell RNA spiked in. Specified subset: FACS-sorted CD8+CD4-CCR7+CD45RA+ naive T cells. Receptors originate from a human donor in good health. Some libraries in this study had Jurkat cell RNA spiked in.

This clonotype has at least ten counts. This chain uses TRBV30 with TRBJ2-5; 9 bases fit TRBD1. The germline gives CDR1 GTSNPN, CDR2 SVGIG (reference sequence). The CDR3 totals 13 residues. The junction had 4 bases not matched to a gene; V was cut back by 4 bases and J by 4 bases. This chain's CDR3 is CAWNGQGLETQYF. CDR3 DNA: TGTGCCTGGAATGGACAGGGGCTAGAGACCCAGTACTTC.

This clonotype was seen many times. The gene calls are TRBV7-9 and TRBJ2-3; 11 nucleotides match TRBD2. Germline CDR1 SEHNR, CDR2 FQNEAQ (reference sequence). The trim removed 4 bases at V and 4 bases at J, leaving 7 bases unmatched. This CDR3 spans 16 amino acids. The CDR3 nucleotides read TGTGCCAGCAGCTCAGAGACTAGCGGGGTTGCAGATACGCAGTATTTT. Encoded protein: CASSSETSGVADTQYF.

CDR3 residues: CASSLGAQCGGATDTQYF. The CDR3 DNA follows: TGCGCCAGCAGCTTGGGGGCCCAATGTGGCGGGGCCACAGATACGCAGTATTTT. The chain combines TRBV5-1 with TRBJ2-3, with a possible D match to TRBD2 (6 bases). The germline V gene has CDR1 SGHRS and CDR2 YFSETQ. Trimming removed 0 bases at V and 2 bases at J, with 19 bases between. CDR3 length: 18 residues.

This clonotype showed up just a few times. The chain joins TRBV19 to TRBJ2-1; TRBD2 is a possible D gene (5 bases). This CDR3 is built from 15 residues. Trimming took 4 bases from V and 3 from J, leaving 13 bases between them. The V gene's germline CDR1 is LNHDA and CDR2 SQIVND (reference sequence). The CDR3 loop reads CASSSLGALYNEQFF. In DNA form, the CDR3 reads TGTGCCAGTAGTAGTCTGGGAGCGCTCTACAATGAGCAGTTCTTC.

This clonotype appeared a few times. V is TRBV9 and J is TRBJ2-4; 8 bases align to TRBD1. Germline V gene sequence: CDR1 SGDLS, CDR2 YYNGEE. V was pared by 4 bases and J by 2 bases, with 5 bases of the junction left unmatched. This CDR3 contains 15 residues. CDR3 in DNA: TGTGCCAGCAGCCCCCGGACAGGGACCAAAAACATTCAGTACTTC. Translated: CASSPRTGTKNIQYF.

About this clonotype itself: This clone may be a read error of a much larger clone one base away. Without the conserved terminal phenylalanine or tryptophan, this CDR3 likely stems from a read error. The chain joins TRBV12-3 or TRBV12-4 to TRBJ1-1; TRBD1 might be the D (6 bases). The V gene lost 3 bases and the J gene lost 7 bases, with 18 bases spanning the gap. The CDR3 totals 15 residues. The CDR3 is CASSFSGHSLREAFL. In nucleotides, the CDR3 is TGTGCCAGCAGTTTTTCGGGACACTCTCTCCGTGAAGCTTTCCTT.

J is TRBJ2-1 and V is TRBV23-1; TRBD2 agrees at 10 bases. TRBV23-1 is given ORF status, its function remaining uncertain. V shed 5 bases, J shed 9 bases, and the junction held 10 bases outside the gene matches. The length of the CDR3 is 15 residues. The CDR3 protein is CASSLDQREGGEQFF. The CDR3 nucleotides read TGCGCCAGCAGTTTGGACCAGCGGGAGGGGGGTGAGCAGTTCTTC.

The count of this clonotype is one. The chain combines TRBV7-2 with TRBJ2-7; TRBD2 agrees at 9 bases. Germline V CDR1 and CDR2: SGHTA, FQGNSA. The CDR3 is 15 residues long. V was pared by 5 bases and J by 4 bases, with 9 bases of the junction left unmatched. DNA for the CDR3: TGTGCCAGCAGCCCAATAGCGGGGGCCTCATACGAGCAGTACTTC. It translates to CASSPIAGASYEQYF.

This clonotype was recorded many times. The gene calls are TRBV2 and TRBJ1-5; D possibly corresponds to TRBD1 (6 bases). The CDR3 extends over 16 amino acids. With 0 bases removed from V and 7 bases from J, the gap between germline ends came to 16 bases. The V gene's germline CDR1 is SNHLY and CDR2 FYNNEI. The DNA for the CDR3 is TGTGCCAGCAGTGAAGCGCTTGGCGGGGGGCGACAGCCCCAGCATTTT. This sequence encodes CASSEALGGGRQPQHF.

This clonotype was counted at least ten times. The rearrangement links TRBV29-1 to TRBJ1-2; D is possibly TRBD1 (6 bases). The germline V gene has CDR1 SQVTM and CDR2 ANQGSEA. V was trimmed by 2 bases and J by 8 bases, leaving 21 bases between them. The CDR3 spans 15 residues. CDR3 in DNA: TGCAGCGTTGAAACCCCTTTTACAGGGCTAGAGGGCTACACCTTC. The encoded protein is CSVETPFTGLEGYTF.

DNA for the CDR3: TGTGCCAGCAGCCAATTTTTGGCAGATACGCAGTATTTT. Translated, it gives CASSQFLADTQYF. V usage is TRBV14 and J usage is TRBJ2-3, with unresolved D. Germline CDR1 and CDR2: SGHDN and FVKESK. Trimming cost V 2 bases and J 4 bases, with 7 bases left between them. The CDR3 has 13 amino acids.

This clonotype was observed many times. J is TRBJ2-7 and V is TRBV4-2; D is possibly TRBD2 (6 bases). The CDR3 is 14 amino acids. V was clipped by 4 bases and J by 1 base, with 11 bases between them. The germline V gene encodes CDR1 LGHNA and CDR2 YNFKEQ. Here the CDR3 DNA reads TGTGCCAGCAGCCCGACCCGGGGGTCCTACGAGCAGTACTTC. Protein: CASSPTRGSYEQYF.

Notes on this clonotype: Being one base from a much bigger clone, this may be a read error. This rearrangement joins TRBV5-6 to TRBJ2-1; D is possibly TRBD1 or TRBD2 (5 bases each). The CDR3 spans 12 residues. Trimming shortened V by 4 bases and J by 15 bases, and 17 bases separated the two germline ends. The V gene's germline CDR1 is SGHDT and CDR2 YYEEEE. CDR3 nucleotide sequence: TGTGCCAGCAGCCCAGGGACGCCTTCACTGTTCTTC. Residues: CASSPGTPSLFF.

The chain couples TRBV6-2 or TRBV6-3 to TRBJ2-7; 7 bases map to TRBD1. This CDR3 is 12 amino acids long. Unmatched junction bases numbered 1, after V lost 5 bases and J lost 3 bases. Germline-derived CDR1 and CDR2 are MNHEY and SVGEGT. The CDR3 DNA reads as TGTGCCAGCAGTCAGGGGGACTACGAGCAGTACTTC. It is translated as CASSQGDYEQYF.

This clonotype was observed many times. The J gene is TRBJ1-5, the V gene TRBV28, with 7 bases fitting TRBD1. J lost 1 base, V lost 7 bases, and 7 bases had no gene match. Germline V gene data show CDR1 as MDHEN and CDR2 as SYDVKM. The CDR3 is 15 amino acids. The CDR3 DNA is TGTGCCAGCACCCTACTACAGGGGAGCAATCAGCCCCAGCATTTT. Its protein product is CASTLLQGSNQPQHF.

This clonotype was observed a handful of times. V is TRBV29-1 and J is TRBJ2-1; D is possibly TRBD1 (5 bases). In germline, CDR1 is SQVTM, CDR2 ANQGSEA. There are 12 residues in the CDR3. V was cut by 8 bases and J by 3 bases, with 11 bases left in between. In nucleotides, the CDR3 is TGCAGCATAGAGGACAACTACAATGAGCAGTTCTTC. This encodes CSIEDNYNEQFF.

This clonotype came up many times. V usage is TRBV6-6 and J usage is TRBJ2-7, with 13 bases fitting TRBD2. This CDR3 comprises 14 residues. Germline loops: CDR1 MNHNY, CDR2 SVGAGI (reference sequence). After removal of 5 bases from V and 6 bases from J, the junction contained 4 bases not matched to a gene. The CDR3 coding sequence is TGTGCCAGCAGTCCGACTAGCGGGGGGTTCGAGCAGTACTTC. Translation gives CASSPTSGGFEQYF.

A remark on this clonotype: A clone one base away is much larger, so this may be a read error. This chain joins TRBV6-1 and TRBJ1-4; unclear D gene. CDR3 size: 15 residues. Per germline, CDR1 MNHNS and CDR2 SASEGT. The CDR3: CASSEVSRMSEKLVF. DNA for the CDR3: TGTGCCAGCAGTGAAGTTTCCAGGATGAGTGAAAAACTGGTTTTT.

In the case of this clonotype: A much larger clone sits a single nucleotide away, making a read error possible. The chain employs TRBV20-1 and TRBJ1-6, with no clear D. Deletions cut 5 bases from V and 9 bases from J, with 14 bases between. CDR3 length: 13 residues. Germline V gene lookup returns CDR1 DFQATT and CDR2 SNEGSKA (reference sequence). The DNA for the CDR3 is TGCAGTGCTGGGGTTATGTCACTTTCACCCCTCCACTTT. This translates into CSAGVMSLSPLHF.

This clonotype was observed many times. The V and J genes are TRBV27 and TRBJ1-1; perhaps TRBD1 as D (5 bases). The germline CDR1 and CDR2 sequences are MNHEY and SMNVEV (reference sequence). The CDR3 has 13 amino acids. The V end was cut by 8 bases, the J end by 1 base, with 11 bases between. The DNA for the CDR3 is TGTGCCAGCGGCTACACAGGGAACACTGAAGCTTTCTTT. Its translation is CASGYTGNTEAFF.

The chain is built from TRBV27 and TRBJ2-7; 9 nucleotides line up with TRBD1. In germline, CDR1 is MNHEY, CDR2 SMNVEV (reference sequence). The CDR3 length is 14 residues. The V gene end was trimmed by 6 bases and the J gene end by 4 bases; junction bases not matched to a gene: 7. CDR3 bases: TGTGCCAGCAGCACCGGGACAGGGTTGTACGAGCAGTACTTC. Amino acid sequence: CASSTGTGLYEQYF.

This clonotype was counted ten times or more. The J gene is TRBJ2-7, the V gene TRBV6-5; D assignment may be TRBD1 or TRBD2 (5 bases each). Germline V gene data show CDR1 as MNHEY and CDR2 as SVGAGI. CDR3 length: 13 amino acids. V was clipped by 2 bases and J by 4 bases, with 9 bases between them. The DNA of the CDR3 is TGTGCCAGCAGTTACGGTTGGGGGTACGAGCAGTACTTC. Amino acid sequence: CASSYGWGYEQYF.

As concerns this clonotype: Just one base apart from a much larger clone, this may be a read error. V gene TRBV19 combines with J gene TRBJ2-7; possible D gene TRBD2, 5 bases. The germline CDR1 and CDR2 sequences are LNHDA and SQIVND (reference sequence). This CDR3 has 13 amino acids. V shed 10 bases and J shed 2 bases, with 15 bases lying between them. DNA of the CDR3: TGTGCCACCTCGGGATCTTTGGCCTACGAGCAGTACTTC. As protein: CATSGSLAYEQYF.

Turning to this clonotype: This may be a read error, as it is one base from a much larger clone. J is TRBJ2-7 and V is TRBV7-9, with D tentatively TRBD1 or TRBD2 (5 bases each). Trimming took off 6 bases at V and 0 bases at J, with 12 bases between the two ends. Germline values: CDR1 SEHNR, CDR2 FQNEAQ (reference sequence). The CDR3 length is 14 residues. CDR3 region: CASSPGTLSYEQYF. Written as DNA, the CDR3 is TGTGCCAGCAGTCCCGGGACCCTCTCCTACGAGCAGTACTTC.

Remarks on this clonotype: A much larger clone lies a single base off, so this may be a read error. CDR3 sequence (DNA): TGTGCCGGCAGCCCCTGGACAGGGAGCTCTGGAAACACCATATATTTT. Translation gives CAGSPWTGSSGNTIYF. The chain employs TRBV7-6 and TRBJ1-3, with TRBD1 matching 8 bases. This CDR3 contains 16 residues. The germline CDR1 and CDR2 sequences are SGHVS and FNYEAQ.

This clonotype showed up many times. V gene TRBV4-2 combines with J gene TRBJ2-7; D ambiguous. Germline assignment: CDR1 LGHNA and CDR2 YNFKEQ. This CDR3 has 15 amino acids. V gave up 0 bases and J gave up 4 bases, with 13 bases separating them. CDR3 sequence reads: CASSQDRQRVYEQYF. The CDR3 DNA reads TGTGCCAGCAGCCAAGATAGGCAGAGAGTTTACGAGCAGTACTTC.